The source of this T cell receptor beta chain is a study of cytomegalovirus exposure and HLA in healthy donors. Whole-study context: Unique TCRs from HLA-typed donors, 80 million to 90 million of them, were held in an early data release.

Overall study results and limits: Later on, analysis showed that most CMV-associated TCR beta chains appeared to be HLA-restricted.

The PCR had 60 Vbeta and 13 Jbeta primers. Per the study methods: Approximately 11 million shared chains were among the roughly 78 million unique TCR beta chains that a later analysis counted. The method was immunoSEQ multiplex PCR; TCRdb's version includes in-frame clones alone and lacks a portion of them. V, J and clone size are those of that table, while D and trimming were read from the DNA. The data show 150,000 to 200,000 clones, 87% seen once. The ends were cut back, 1 base at V and 10 bases at J, with 16 bases in the middle. Per the germline V gene, CDR1 is GTSNPN and CDR2 is SVGIG (reference sequence). The length of the CDR3 is 13 residues. This clone showed up just once. Its target is unknown.

The chain carries TRBV30 and TRBJ2-5; maybe TRBD2 (6 bases). This clonotype was sampled from a boy under 10 years old in good health and CMV-seronegative. The sample taken for sequencing was PBMCs. The CDR3 nucleotides are TGTGCCTGGAGTGGTGACGGAGGGCAGGGCCAGTACTTC. Amino acid sequence: CAWSGDGGQGQYF.